Each of the 28 T cell receptor beta chains below was sequenced from the same sample in a study of blood T cell repertoires in COVID-19. Some clones are missing from TCRdb's copy, which holds only in-frame ones; the method was immunoSEQ multiplex PCR. The sample shows about 51,000 clones, approximately 86% of them seen only once. Specimen: peripheral blood. Every receptor here comes from a man between 50 and 59 years old with active COVID-19.

The CDR3 reads CASSLADRGGFQPQHF. CDR3 nucleotides: TGTGCCAGCAGCTTAGCGGACAGGGGAGGTTTTCAGCCCCAGCATTTT. The rearrangement links TRBV7-2 to TRBJ1-5; the match to TRBD1 covers 9 bases. The CDR3 extends over 16 amino acids. Germline CDR1 is SGHTA and CDR2 is FQGNSA. With 0 bases clipped from V and 6 bases from J, the junction kept 6 bases outside the gene matches.

V usage is TRBV5-1 and J usage is TRBJ2-1, with 9 bases identical to TRBD2. Germline trimming cut 1 base from V and 9 bases from J; bases unmatched to any gene: 11. This CDR3 comprises 16 residues. Per the germline V gene, CDR1 is SGHRS and CDR2 is YFSETQ. In DNA, the CDR3 is TGCGCCAGCAGCTTGCCGCGGGGGGGCCTGGACGTTGAGCAGTTCTTC. Amino acids: CASSLPRGGLDVEQFF.

The CDR3 coding sequence is TGTGCTAGTGGATCCCGGGGGGCGTCTAGCACAGATACGCAGTATTTT. Its protein product is CASGSRGASSTDTQYF. The chain carries TRBV12-5 and TRBJ2-3; weak D call: TRBD2 (7 bases). This CDR3 spans 16 amino acids. V shed 6 bases and J shed 0 bases, with 16 bases lying between them. In germline, CDR1 is LGHNT, CDR2 FRNRAP.

As concerns this clone: One end of the junction fails to match germline, which may point to a read error. This chain joins TRBV12-3 or TRBV12-4 and TRBJ2-5; D is undetermined. The CDR3 is made up of 13 amino acids. The CDR3 bases are TGTGCCAGCAGGTTAGCTACGGAAGAGACCCAGTACTTC. Protein sequence: CASRLATEETQYF.

The DNA of the CDR3 is TGTGCCAGCAGCAGCGGGACTAGCTCCTACAATGAGCAGTTCTTC. It translates to CASSSGTSSYNEQFF. The chain combines TRBV21-1 with TRBJ2-1; the table gives TRBD2 as D, unverified against the DNA. TRBV21-1 corresponds to a pseudogene. The CDR3 has 15 amino acids.

The genes are TRBV18 and TRBJ2-7; TRBD1 matches at 7 bases. Trimming removed 5 bases from V and 2 bases from J; junction bases left unmatched: 3. The CDR3 contains 13 residues. Germline values: CDR1 KGHSH, CDR2 LQKENI. The CDR3 loop is CASSKDRTYEQYF. The CDR3 DNA is TGTGCCAGCTCAAAGGACAGGACCTACGAGCAGTACTTC.

The rearrangement joins TRBV10-3 to TRBJ1-1; 11 bases agree with TRBD1. This CDR3 has 17 residues. Germline V CDR1 and CDR2: ENHRY, SYGVKD. V lost 4 bases and J lost 1; bases outside the gene matches: 8. CDR3: CAISAGQGVGGNTEAFF. As DNA, the CDR3 is TGTGCCATCAGTGCGGGACAGGGGGTAGGTGGGAACACTGAAGCTTTCTTT.

This clone was detected only once. This chain links TRBV18 with TRBJ1-1; TRBD1 matches at 8 bases. V lost 0 bases to trimming and J lost 5 bases; unmatched junction nucleotides: 8. Germline V gives CDR1 KGHSH, CDR2 LQKENI. There are 16 residues in the CDR3. Here the CDR3 DNA reads TGTGCCAGCTCACCACCGGCAGGGGGCAGGAGGACTGAAGCTTTCTTT. Translating gives CASSPPAGGRRTEAFF.

The V gene is TRBV11-2, the J gene TRBJ2-1; TRBD1 is a possible D gene (5 bases). This CDR3 region has 11 residues. The V gene's germline CDR1 is SGHAT and CDR2 FQNNGV. The ends were cut back, 3 bases at V and 9 bases at J, with 6 bases in the middle. CDR3 bases: TGTGCCAGCAGCTTTCAGGGTGAGCAGTTCTTC. It translates to CASSFQGEQFF.

The V call is TRBV19, the J call TRBJ2-4, with TRBD1 matching over 7 bases. Germline assignment: CDR1 LNHDA and CDR2 SQIVND (reference sequence). The V segment lost 4 bases and the J segment 1 base; nucleotides outside the gene matches: 10. CDR3 size: 17 residues. As DNA, the CDR3 is TGTGCCAGTAGTAACGCGCTCGGGACAGCCGCCAAAAACATTCAGTACTTC. As protein: CASSNALGTAAKNIQYF. The full variable domain, with the rest looked up from reference TRBV19 and TRBJ2-4, is DGGITQSPKYLFRKEGQNVTLSCEQNLNHDAMYWYRQDPGQGLRLIYYSQIVNDFQKGDIAEGYSVSREKKESFPLTVTSAQKNPTAFYLCASSNALGTAAKNIQYFGAGTRLSVL.

This clone has more than one count but fewer than ten. V gene TRBV20-1 combines with J gene TRBJ2-1, with 12 bases lining up with TRBD2. Germline CDR1 DFQATT, CDR2 SNEGSKA (reference sequence). There are 13 residues in the CDR3. V lost 6 bases and J lost 10; bases outside the gene matches: 7. The CDR3 loop is CSASGTSGREQFF. CDR3 nucleotide sequence: TGCAGTGCAAGTGGGACTAGCGGGCGCGAGCAGTTCTTC.

V usage is TRBV2 and J usage is TRBJ1-5; a possible D gene is TRBD1 (5 bases). The CDR3 spans 12 residues. Germline V lookup: CDR1 SNHLY, CDR2 FYNNEI. V lost 9 bases and J 7 bases, leaving 13 bases between the germline ends. CDR3 residues: CARGRGGQPQHF. The CDR3 DNA reads as TGTGCCAGGGGGCGGGGAGGGCAGCCCCAGCATTTT.

This clone came up a few times. The genes are TRBV11-2 and TRBJ1-5; D gene unclear. Trimming left V 0 bases short and J 5 bases short, with 5 bases between. In germline, CDR1 is SGHAT, CDR2 FQNNGV. CDR3 length equals 13 residues. The CDR3 loop reads CASSLDRDQPQHF. CDR3 bases: TGTGCCAGCAGCTTAGATCGAGATCAGCCCCAGCATTTT. Using reference TRBV11-2 and TRBJ1-5 for the parts outside the CDR3, the full variable domain is EAGVAQSPRYKIIEKRQSVAFWCNPISGHATLYWYQQILGQGPKLLIQFQNNGVVDDSQLPKDRFSAERLKGVDSTLKIQPAKLEDSAVYLCASSLDRDQPQHFGDGTRLSIL.

The chain uses TRBV5-1 and TRBJ2-7; D is perhaps TRBD2 (6 bases). Germline V gene data show CDR1 as SGHRS and CDR2 as YFSETQ. V lost 1 base to trimming and J lost 1 base, with 12 bases between them. This CDR3 contains 15 residues. The CDR3 here is CASSLSGGGSYEQYF. DNA for the CDR3: TGCGCCAGCAGCTTGAGTGGTGGAGGGTCCTACGAGCAGTACTTC.

This chain uses TRBV7-9 with TRBJ2-7, with D possibly matching TRBD1 (6 bases). The CDR3 totals 15 residues. V shed 4 bases and J shed 2 bases, with 15 bases lying between them. Germline V gives CDR1 SEHNR, CDR2 FQNEAQ (reference sequence). CDR3 amino acids: CASSSTRTDPYEQYF. DNA of the CDR3: TGTGCCAGCAGCTCTACCCGGACAGATCCCTACGAGCAGTACTTC. Together with reference TRBV7-9 and TRBJ2-7, the CDR3 gives the full variable domain: DTGVSQNPRHKITKRGQNVTFRCDPISEHNRLYWYRQTLGQGPEFLTYFQNEAQLEKSRLLSDRFSAERPKGSFSTLEIQRTEQGDSAMYLCASSSTRTDPYEQYFGPGTRLTVT.

This chain connects TRBV27 to TRBJ2-3; D perhaps matches TRBD2 (5 bases). CDR3 size: 17 residues. The V gene lost 3 bases and the J gene lost 2 bases, with 18 bases spanning the gap. Germline V gives CDR1 MNHEY, CDR2 SMNVEV (reference sequence). CDR3 region: CASSFLRTLKSTDTQYF. CDR3 DNA sequence: TGTGCCAGCAGTTTCCTCCGGACTCTGAAGTCCACAGATACGCAGTATTTT.

The V call is TRBV7-2, the J call TRBJ2-7; the D is unclear. The germline V gene has CDR1 SGHTA and CDR2 FQGNSA. The CDR3 is made up of 13 amino acids. The germline V and J ends were trimmed by 4 bases and 4 bases, with 11 bases remaining between them. The CDR3 sequence is CASSSPLDYEQYF. In nucleotides, the CDR3 is TGTGCCAGCAGCTCCCCCCTAGATTACGAGCAGTACTTC.

The chain joins TRBV3-1 (or the pseudogene TRBV3-2) to TRBJ2-5, with D possibly matching TRBD2 (5 bases). The CDR3 extends over 15 amino acids. Germline V gene lookup returns CDR1 LGHDT and CDR2 YNNKEL (reference sequence). V lost 3 bases and J 6 bases, leaving 17 bases between the germline ends. The CDR3, as DNA: TGTGCCAGCAGCCAGGCGGGCAACCAAAGGAAGACCCAGTACTTC. Residues: CASSQAGNQRKTQYF.

The V call is TRBV18, the J call TRBJ1-4; tentative D call: TRBD1 (6 bases). The CDR3 sequence is 16 residues long. The germline V gene encodes CDR1 KGHSH and CDR2 LQKENI. V lost 4 bases and J 7 bases, leaving 19 bases between the germline ends. The CDR3 DNA is TGTGCCAGCTCACTGCTAGCGGGACAAAGGGGTGAAAAACTGTTTTTT. Protein: CASSLLAGQRGEKLFF.

This clone was observed a handful of times. The rearrangement uses TRBV6-4 and TRBJ2-3; 7 nucleotides align to TRBD2. The CDR3 runs 16 residues. Germline V lookup: CDR1 MRHNA, CDR2 SNTAGT. V was clipped by 0 bases and J by 3 bases; unmatched bases: 6. DNA for the CDR3: TGTGCCAGCAGTGACTCCTCCAGCGGGGCGACAGATACGCAGTATTTT. Protein sequence: CASSDSSSGATDTQYF.

V usage is TRBV7-2 and J usage is TRBJ2-7; TRBD1 might be the D (5 bases). With 2 bases removed from V and 2 bases from J, the gap between germline ends came to 7 bases. The CDR3 totals 13 residues. The V gene's germline CDR1 is SGHTA and CDR2 FQGNSA. The CDR3 is CASSLRGPYEQYF. The CDR3 coding sequence is TGTGCCAGCAGCTTAAGGGGTCCCTACGAGCAGTACTTC.

The chain links TRBV9 to TRBJ1-5, with D uncertain. Trimming removed 0 bases at V and 1 base at J, with 8 bases between. The germline gives CDR1 SGDLS, CDR2 YYNGEE. The CDR3 runs to 15 residues. The CDR3 spells CASSVDSQSNQPQHF. The CDR3 DNA reads as TGTGCCAGCAGCGTAGATAGCCAGAGCAATCAGCCCCAGCATTTT.

J is TRBJ2-1 and V is TRBV3-1 (or the pseudogene TRBV3-2); 7 bases line up with TRBD2. Germline lookup yields CDR1 LGHDT and CDR2 YNNKEL (reference sequence). Trimming cost V 3 bases and J 6 bases; bases outside gene matches: 8. The CDR3 covers 15 residues. CDR3 bases: TGTGCCAGCAGCCAGGGGGGAGGGCCGGGCAATGAGCAGTTCTTC. This codes for CASSQGGGPGNEQFF.

V usage is TRBV10-2 and J usage is TRBJ1-3; possible D gene TRBD1, 6 bases. V was cut by 5 bases and J by 3 bases, with 17 bases left in between. The CDR3 contains 16 residues. In germline, CDR1 is WSHSY, CDR2 SAAADI. CDR3 sequence: CASSPPDRHSGNTIYF. CDR3 nucleotides: TGCGCCAGCAGTCCTCCCGACAGGCATAGTGGAAACACCATATATTTT.

The gene calls are TRBV14 and TRBJ2-5, with a tentative D call TRBD2 (5 bases). Trimming took off 0 bases at V and 1 base at J, with 15 bases between the two ends. Germline CDR1 and CDR2: SGHDN and FVKESK. The CDR3 totals 17 residues. The CDR3 is CASSQEFLAMGQETQYF. The DNA of the CDR3 is TGTGCCAGCAGCCAAGAGTTTCTAGCAATGGGCCAAGAGACCCAGTACTTC.

This chain uses TRBV12-5 with TRBJ1-1, with a possible D match to TRBD1 (5 bases). This CDR3 has 15 residues. V shed 1 base and J shed 5 bases, with 14 bases lying between them. The germline V gene encodes CDR1 LGHNT and CDR2 FRNRAP. The CDR3 DNA reads as TGTGCTAGTGGTTTGGAGCCAGGGAGGGATACTGAAGCTTTCTTT. Amino acid sequence: CASGLEPGRDTEAFF.

The chain uses TRBV4-2 and TRBJ2-7; 7 nucleotides match TRBD2. V trimming: 1 base; J trimming: 0 bases; junction bases outside the gene matches: 6. The germline V gene encodes CDR1 LGHNA and CDR2 YNFKEQ. The CDR3 loop spans 16 amino acids. The CDR3 spells CASSQGPGGSSYEQYF. DNA for the CDR3: TGTGCCAGCAGCCAAGGACCGGGGGGTAGCTCCTACGAGCAGTACTTC.

This chain links TRBV3-1 (or the pseudogene TRBV3-2) with TRBJ1-3, with D unresolved. V shed 4 bases and J shed 2 bases, with 15 bases lying between them. Germline assignment: CDR1 LGHDT and CDR2 YNNKEL (reference sequence). The CDR3 runs 16 residues. The CDR3 protein is CASSLSGLTAGNTIYF. CDR3 DNA sequence: TGTGCCAGCAGCCTCAGTGGGCTAACGGCTGGAAACACCATATATTTT.